These T cell receptor beta chains were read from a single sample in a study of cytomegalovirus exposure and HLA in healthy donors. Repertoires were generated with immunoSEQ multiplex PCR, while TCRdb's copy carries only in-frame clones and drops some. Of about 150,000 clones in the sample, 65% to 75% are singletons; the top ten hold about 4.7%. Sequenced: PBMCs. These receptors were obtained from a man aged 55 to 70 in good health and CMV-seronegative. Each CDR3 is given with its conserved first and last residue. The D gene is left open where the match is weak. A row's size may be missing; if present it is once, few, many or a size class.

-	TRBV2	once	TRBJ2-2	TGTGCCACCTCCCGGGGGAGCTCAGCAGGCACCGGGGAGCTGTTTTTT	CATSRGSSAGTGELFF
TRBD2	TRBV7-8	-	TRBJ2-2	TGTGCCAGCAGTCGCCGACTTGGGGGGACTACGAACACCGGGGAGCTGTTTTTT	CASSRRLGGTTNTGELFF
-	TRBV4-1	few	TRBJ1-3	TGCGCCAGCAGCCAAGACCCCCCAGGGCTCCTTGGAAACACCATATATTTT	CASSQDPPGLLGNTIYF
TRBD2	TRBV2	-	TRBJ2-1	TGTGCCAGCTTGCCCAAGCGGGAGGGCCGAAATGAGCAGTTCTTC	CASLPKREGRNEQFF
-	TRBV7-2	few	TRBJ1-3	TGTGCCAGCAGCCAATCGGTCACTGGAAACACCATATATTTT	CASSQSVTGNTIYF
-	TRBV19	-	TRBJ2-5	TGTGCCAGTAGTATCGGAGGTCTGAACCAAGAGACCCAGTACTTC	CASSIGGLNQETQYF
TRBD2	TRBV30	once	TRBJ2-7	TGTGCCTGGAACATGGGACTAGCGGGAGAGCAGTACTTC	CAWNMGLAGEQYF
-	TRBV19	-	TRBJ1-5	TGTGCCAGTAGTATAAACGGGGACTGGACTCAGCCCCAGCATTTT	CASSINGDWTQPQHF
TRBD1	TRBV7-8	-	TRBJ2-7	TGTGCCAGCAGCTCAACCGGGACAGCCTACGAGCAGTACTTC	CASSSTGTAYEQYF
-	TRBV10-3	-	TRBJ1-3	TGTGCCATCAGTGAGTCCCCGTTTAGAGACAGGGGAAACACCATATATTTT	CAISESPFRDRGNTIYF
-	TRBV7-2	-	TRBJ1-3	TGTGCCAGCAACACTGGGGGCTCAAGCACCATATATTTT	CASNTGGSSTIYF
TRBD2	TRBV19	few	TRBJ2-4	TGTGCCAGTAGTCCTAGCGGAGACAAAAACATTCAGTACTTC	CASSPSGDKNIQYF
TRBD2	TRBV7-6	-	TRBJ2-1	TGTGCCAGCAGCCCTAGCGGGGGGTCCTACAATGAGCAGTTCTTC	CASSPSGGSYNEQFF
-	TRBV27	-	TRBJ2-2	TGTGCCAGCAGTCTAAACACCGGGGAGCTGTTTTTT	CASSLNTGELFF
-	TRBV29-1	few	TRBJ2-7	TGCAGCGTTGTGGGAGTCAACGAGCAGTACTTC	CSVVGVNEQYF
TRBD1	TRBV29-1	few	TRBJ1-6	TGCAGCGTTAAGCCGGGACAGGGTTCACCCCTCCACTTT	CSVKPGQGSPLHF
-	TRBV9	-	TRBJ2-1	TGTGCCAGCAGCGTGAGGGAGCCCTACAATGAGCAGTTCTTC	CASSVREPYNEQFF
TRBD2	TRBV10-3	-	TRBJ2-1	TGTGCCATCATGTCGACTAGCGGCAATGAGCAGTTCTTC	CAIMSTSGNEQFF
-	TRBV14	-	TRBJ1-3	TGTGCCAGCAGCCCTTCCCCCGGCGGGGGACCTCTAAGGGGAAACACCATATATTTT	CASSPSPGGGPLRGNTIYF
TRBD2	TRBV11-1	-	TRBJ2-3	TGTGCCAGCAGCCTCGGACTAGCGGGAGATACGCAGTATTTT	CASSLGLAGDTQYF
-	TRBV5-1	-	TRBJ1-5	TGCGCCAGCAGCTTGGGAGATCGGAATCAGCCCCAGCATTTT	CASSLGDRNQPQHF
TRBD1	TRBV15	-	TRBJ1-1	TGTGCCACCAGCGAGGGGGCAAGGGACACTGAAGCTTTCTTT	CATSEGARDTEAFF
-	TRBV23-1	few	TRBJ1-5	TGCGCCAGCATCCCAAATCAGCCCCAGCATTTT	CASIPNQPQHF
TRBD2	TRBV27	-	TRBJ2-3	TGTGCCAGCAGTCCCCGACTAGCGGGAGTAGATACGCAGTATTTT	CASSPRLAGVDTQYF
-	TRBV7-3	-	TRBJ1-3	TGTGCCAGCAGCTTAACAGGGAGTCCCACTGGAAACACCATATATTTT	CASSLTGSPTGNTIYF
TRBD2	TRBV28	-	TRBJ2-5	TGTGCCAGCAGCCCCGTGCTAGCGGGAGGGAGAGAGGCCCAGTACTTC	CASSPVLAGGREAQYF
TRBD1	TRBV19	once	TRBJ2-7	TGTGCCAGTAGCAACCGGGACAGGGGCTACGAGCAGTACTTC	CASSNRDRGYEQYF
TRBD1	TRBV6-5	-	TRBJ2-2	TGTGCCAGCAGTTACCGGACAGGGGGCAGCACCGGGGAGCTGTTTTTT	CASSYRTGGSTGELFF
-	TRBV28	-	TRBJ1-2	TGTGCCAGCTCCGGGACTCACTATGGCTACACCTTC	CASSGTHYGYTF
TRBD1	TRBV5-1	-	TRBJ1-4	TGCGCCAGCAGCTCCACAGGGGGGGGTAATGAAAAACTGTTTTTT	CASSSTGGGNEKLFF
-	TRBV14	-	TRBJ1-2	TGTGCCAGCAGCCAGCTTCAGGGGAGTTATGGCTACACCTTC	CASSQLQGSYGYTF
-	TRBV28	-	TRBJ1-3	TGTGCCAGCAGCGGACAGATGGCTGGAAACACCATATATTTT	CASSGQMAGNTIYF
-	TRBV5-1	-	TRBJ2-1	TGCGCCAGCAGCTTCATTACCCCTAGCAATGAGCAGTTCTTC	CASSFITPSNEQFF
-	TRBV7-8	-	TRBJ2-1	TGTGCCAGCAGCGGTATCCCCGGGACTGAATACTACAATGAGCAGTTCTTC	CASSGIPGTEYYNEQFF
TRBD1	TRBV5-1	-	TRBJ2-5	TGCGCCAGCAGCCTCCGGGACAGGGCGGAGACCCAGTACTTC	CASSLRDRAETQYF
-	TRBV6-5	-	TRBJ2-7	TGTGCCAGCAGACTTACCGGGAACCCACCTGGGGAGCAGTACTTC	CASRLTGNPPGEQYF
TRBD2	TRBV7-2	-	TRBJ2-1	TGTGCCAGCAGCTCTAGCGGGAGTCGGGATGAGCAGTTCTTC	CASSSSGSRDEQFF